This entry concerns a single TCR beta chain. Its antigen is unidentified. Germline V gives CDR1 MNHEY, CDR2 SMNVEV (reference sequence). V lost 0 bases and J 4 bases, leaving 11 bases between the germline ends. This CDR3 contains 15 residues. This sample is drawn from a study of siplizumab effects on memory and regulatory T cells. Study outcomes and limitations: Confirmation was lacking for the suppressive function of proliferating Tregs derived from siplizumab cultures. Naive T cells seemed more diverse than memory cells; they also seemed major alloresponse contributors. Some alloreactive sequences were traceable to unstimulated CD4+ memory cells, and siplizumab significantly reduced them.

Assayed TCR templates numbered 80,000 to 100,000 for each sample. The repertoire was sequenced with immunoSEQ multiplex PCR; TCRdb's copy has only in-frame clones and lacks some. Of about 100,000 clones detected, about 94% appear once; the ten largest clones hold over 1%. Sequenced input: non-Treg CD4+ T cells sorted from blood. The genes are TRBV27 and TRBJ2-3, with no clear D. The sequence was obtained from a human donor in good health. Here the CDR3 reads CASSLSGIRPDTQYF. DNA for the CDR3: TGTGCCAGCAGTTTATCGGGTATACGTCCAGATACGCAGTATTTT.